These T cell receptor beta chains were read from a single sample in a study of brain T cells in children with intractable seizures. The data were produced by immunoSEQ multiplex PCR, yet TCRdb's version contains in-frame clones alone and is incomplete. Of 300,000 to 400,000 clones in the sample, more than 85% were seen once. The sequencing here drew on peripheral blood, taken roughly 5 months after surgery. These receptors all come from a boy under two years old with tuberous sclerosis and intractable seizures. The CDR3 runs from the conserved cysteine through the conserved F or W. The order of the fields is J gene, V gene, D gene, clone size, CDR3 protein, CDR3 DNA. A D gene is named only where the DNA matches it firmly. Only part of the rows carry a size: once, few, many, or a class if the clone is expanded.

TRBJ2-5,TRBV3-1/TRBV3-2,TRBD1,-,CASSPDRVRETQYF,TGTGCCAGCAGCCCGGACAGGGTACGAGAGACCCAGTACTTC
TRBJ1-2,TRBV14,-,-,CASSQEGGQCFGYTF,TGTGCCAGCAGCCAAGAAGGCGGACAGTGCTTTGGCTACACCTTC
TRBJ1-1,TRBV27,-,-,CASKRHGGYEANTEAFF,TGTGCCAGCAAGAGACACGGGGGCTATGAAGCGAACACTGAAGCTTTCTTT
TRBJ2-1,TRBV9,TRBD2,-,CASSSPSGLNYNEQFF,TGTGCCAGCAGCTCCCCTAGCGGCCTAAACTACAATGAGCAGTTCTTC
TRBJ1-3,TRBV7-6,-,-,CASSKIHSQGFRGNTIYF,TGTGCCAGCAGCAAAATACACTCACAGGGATTCCGTGGAAACACCATATATTTT
TRBJ2-7,TRBV25-1,TRBD2,once,CASSLASGSLNYEQYF,TGTGCCAGCAGTTTAGCGAGCGGGAGCTTGAACTACGAGCAGTACTTC
TRBJ1-1,TRBV11-1,TRBD1,-,CASSPRTGKPEAFF,TGTGCCAGCAGCCCCCGGACAGGGAAGCCTGAAGCTTTCTTT
TRBJ1-2,TRBV30,-,once,CAWVGGGRGSAYGYTF,TGTGCCTGGGTGGGGGGAGGCCGGGGGTCGGCCTATGGCTACACCTTC
TRBJ2-3,TRBV5-8,-,-,CASSLARLVDTQYF,TGTGCCAGCAGCTTGGCCCGTCTGGTTGATACGCAGTATTTT
TRBJ1-1,TRBV7-9,-,-,CASSLADILNTEAFF,TGTGCCAGCAGCTTAGCGGACATTCTGAACACTGAAGCTTTCTTT
TRBJ1-1,TRBV30,-,-,CACGHPGAEAFF,TGTGCCTGCGGACACCCCGGGGCTGAAGCTTTCTTT
TRBJ2-1,TRBV5-4,TRBD1,-,CASSRTGDYNEQFF,TGTGCCAGCAGCCGGACAGGAGACTACAATGAGCAGTTCTTC
TRBJ1-3,TRBV4-1,TRBD1,-,CASSSGGFGNTIYF,TGCGCCAGCAGCTCAGGGGGCTTTGGAAACACCATATATTTT
TRBJ1-1,TRBV19,-,-,CASSTGSTEAFF,TGTGCCAGTAGTACCGGGAGCACTGAAGCTTTCTTT
TRBJ1-2,TRBV27,-,once,CASSFRGTYGYTF,TGTGCCAGCAGTTTTCGGGGGACCTATGGCTACACCTTC
TRBJ2-7,TRBV5-1,TRBD2,once,CASSPSGLYYEQYF,TGCGCCAGCAGCCCTAGCGGGTTATACTACGAGCAGTACTTC
TRBJ1-5,TRBV2,-,-,CASSIHRDTIVYSNQPQHF,TGTGCCAGCAGTATCCACCGGGACACAATAGTCTATAGCAATCAGCCCCAGCATTTT
TRBJ2-1,TRBV6-5,-,-,CASSSRGVGGNEQFF,TGTGCCAGCAGTTCCCGGGGGGTAGGGGGCAATGAGCAGTTCTTC
TRBJ2-7,TRBV5-6,-,-,CASSPTDWVPAHEQYF,TGTGCCAGCAGCCCAACCGACTGGGTTCCCGCCCACGAGCAGTACTTC
TRBJ2-2,TRBV19,TRBD2,-,CASKGLAGVTGELFF,TGTGCCAGTAAGGGTCTAGCGGGAGTAACCGGGGAGCTGTTTTTT
TRBJ2-1,TRBV5-6,-,-,CASSLIQSSYNEQFF,TGTGCCAGCAGCCTTATACAAAGCTCCTACAATGAGCAGTTCTTC
TRBJ1-5,TRBV5-6,-,-,CASSYGFYGNQPQHF,TGTGCCAGCAGCTACGGCTTCTACGGCAATCAGCCCCAGCATTTT
TRBJ2-7,TRBV7-2,TRBD1,-,CASSFFKGAGYEQYF,TGTGCCAGCAGCTTTTTTAAGGGGGCGGGTTACGAGCAGTACTTC
TRBJ2-5,TRBV4-2,TRBD2,once,CASSQGPAGGQETQYF,TGTGCCAGCAGCCAAGGTCCGGCGGGAGGGCAAGAGACCCAGTACTTC
TRBJ2-2,TRBV7-3,-,-,CASAWSAGIGGELFF,TGTGCCAGCGCTTGGTCGGCAGGGATCGGCGGGGAGCTGTTTTTT
TRBJ2-4,TRBV7-9,-,once,CASSLVGPKNIQYF,TGTGCCAGCAGCTTAGTCGGCCCCAAAAACATTCAGTACTTC
TRBJ1-2,TRBV30,-,-,CAWSVRRESGYTF,TGTGCCTGGAGTGTAAGAAGGGAAAGCGGCTACACCTTC
TRBJ1-1,TRBV7-9,-,-,CASSLGETEAFF,TGTGCCAGCAGCTTAGGAGAAACTGAAGCTTTCTTT
TRBJ2-3,TRBV9,-,-,CASSARYDGTDTQYF,TGTGCCAGCAGCGCACGTTATGATGGCACAGATACGCAGTATTTT
TRBJ2-5,TRBV11-2,-,-,CASSPKETQYF,TGTGCCAGCAGCCCTAAAGAGACCCAGTACTTC
TRBJ2-5,TRBV27,TRBD2,once,CDLAGVQETQYF,TGCGACTTAGCGGGGGTCCAAGAGACCCAGTACTTC
TRBJ1-1,TRBV19,-,-,CASSISPGSRTEAFF,TGTGCCAGTAGTATAAGCCCAGGGTCGAGGACTGAAGCTTTCTTT
TRBJ2-7,TRBV5-6,-,-,CASTTRDTSSYEQYF,TGTGCCAGCACCACCCGGGACACAAGCTCCTACGAGCAGTACTTC
TRBJ1-1,TRBV5-5,-,-,CASSLDVTNWAFF,TGTGCCAGCAGCTTGGATGTTACGAATTGGGCTTTCTTT
TRBJ2-2,TRBV5-6,TRBD2,-,CASSLAAGGPPGELFF,TGTGCCAGCAGCTTGGCAGCGGGAGGCCCCCCCGGGGAGCTGTTTTTT
TRBJ2-7,TRBV7-9,TRBD1,-,CASSLVGQGPYEQYF,TGTGCCAGCAGCTTAGTGGGACAGGGCCCCTACGAGCAGTACTTC
TRBJ2-1,TRBV7-6,-,few,CASRSTRGATDRSYNEQFF,TGTGCCAGCAGGTCTACTCGGGGGGCTACAGATAGATCCTACAATGAGCAGTTCTTC
TRBJ1-1,TRBV20-1,-,-,CSASEGGIAEAFF,TGCAGTGCTAGTGAAGGGGGAATTGCTGAAGCTTTCTTT
TRBJ2-7,TRBV24-1,-,-,CATSASGKQYF,TGTGCCACCAGTGCTTCGGGCAAGCAGTACTTC
TRBJ2-5,TRBV6-2/TRBV6-3,-,-,CASSYGGRDGTQYF,TGTGCCAGCAGTTACGGTGGAAGGGACGGGACCCAGTACTTC
TRBJ1-1,TRBV7-2,TRBD1,-,CASSEYPQGSNTEAFF,TGTGCCAGCAGCGAGTACCCACAGGGGTCGAACACTGAAGCTTTCTTT
TRBJ2-7,TRBV5-1,-,-,CASSSAGPIYEQYF,TGCGCCAGCAGCTCGGCCGGGCCGATATACGAGCAGTACTTC
TRBJ2-5,TRBV28,TRBD1,-,CASSRWTGEETQYF,TGTGCCAGCAGCCGCTGGACAGGGGAGGAGACCCAGTACTTC
TRBJ2-7,TRBV28,-,-,CASSQAAGRTGSYEQYF,TGTGCCAGCAGTCAAGCGGCAGGGCGAACTGGCTCCTACGAGCAGTACTTC
TRBJ1-2,TRBV5-4,-,many,CASSFAGDGYTF,TGTGCCAGCAGCTTCGCGGGTGACGGCTACACCTTC
TRBJ1-1,TRBV29-1,-,few,CSGLREGEAFF,TGCAGCGGCCTCCGGGAAGGGGAGGCTTTCTTT
TRBJ2-2,TRBV7-9,-,-,CASSLAGGQPPNTGELFF,TGTGCCAGCAGCTTAGCGGGGGGACAACCGCCGAACACCGGGGAGCTGTTTTTT
TRBJ2-4,TRBV28,-,-,CASSAGGSAKNIQYF,TGTGCCAGCAGTGCCGGGGGTTCAGCCAAAAACATTCAGTACTTC
TRBJ1-2,TRBV6-5,-,once,CASSYEGRNYGYTF,TGTGCCAGCAGTTACGAGGGAAGAAACTATGGCTACACCTTC
TRBJ2-2,TRBV11-2,-,-,CASSLDRLTGELFF,TGTGCCAGCAGCTTAGATCGTTTAACCGGGGAGCTGTTTTTT